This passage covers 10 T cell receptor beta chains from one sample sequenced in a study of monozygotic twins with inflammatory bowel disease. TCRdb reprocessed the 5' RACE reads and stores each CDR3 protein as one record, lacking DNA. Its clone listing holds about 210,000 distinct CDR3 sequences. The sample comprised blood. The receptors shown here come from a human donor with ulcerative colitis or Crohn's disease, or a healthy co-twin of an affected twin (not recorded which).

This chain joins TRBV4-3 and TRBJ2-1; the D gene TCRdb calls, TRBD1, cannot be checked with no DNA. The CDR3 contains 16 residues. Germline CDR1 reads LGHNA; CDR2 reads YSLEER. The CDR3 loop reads CASSPDRGQAYNEQFF.

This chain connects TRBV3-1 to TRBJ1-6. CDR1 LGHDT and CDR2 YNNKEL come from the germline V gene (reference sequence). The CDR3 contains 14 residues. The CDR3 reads CASSPSDFNSPLHF. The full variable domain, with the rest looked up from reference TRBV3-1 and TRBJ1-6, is DTAVSQTPKYLVTQMGNDKSIKCEQNLGHDTMYWYKQDSKKFLKIMFSYNNKELIINETVPNRFSPKSPDKAHLNLHINSLELGDSAVYFCASSPSDFNSPLHFGNGTRLTVT.

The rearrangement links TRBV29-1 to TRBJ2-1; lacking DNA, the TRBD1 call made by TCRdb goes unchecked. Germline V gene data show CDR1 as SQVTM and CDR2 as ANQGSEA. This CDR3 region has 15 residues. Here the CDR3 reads CSVVGGRGTYNEQFF.

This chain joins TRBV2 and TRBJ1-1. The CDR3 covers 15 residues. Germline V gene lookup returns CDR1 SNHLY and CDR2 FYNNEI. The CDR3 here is CASSEVSEFNTEAFF. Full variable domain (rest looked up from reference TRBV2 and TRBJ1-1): EPEVTQTPSHQVTQMGQEVILRCVPISNHLYFYWYRQILGQKVEFLVSFYNNEISEKSEIFDDQFSVERPDGSNFTLKIRSTKLEDSAMYFCASSEVSEFNTEAFFGQGTRLTVV.

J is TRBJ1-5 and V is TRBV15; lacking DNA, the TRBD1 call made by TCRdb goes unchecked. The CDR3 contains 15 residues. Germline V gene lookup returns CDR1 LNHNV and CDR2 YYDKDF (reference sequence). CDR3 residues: CATSRDRDSNQPQHF.

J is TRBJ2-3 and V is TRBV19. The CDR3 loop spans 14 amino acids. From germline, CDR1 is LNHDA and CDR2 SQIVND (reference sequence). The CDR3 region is CASSVSTSTDTQYF.

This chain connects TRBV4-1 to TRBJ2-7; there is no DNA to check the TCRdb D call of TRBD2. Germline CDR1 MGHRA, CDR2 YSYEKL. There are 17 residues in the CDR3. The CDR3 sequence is CASSQVPPGLVQYEQYF.

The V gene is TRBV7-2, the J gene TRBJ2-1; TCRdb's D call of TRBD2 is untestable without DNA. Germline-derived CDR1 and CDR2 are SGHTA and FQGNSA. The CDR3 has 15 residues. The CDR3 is CASSLGLAYRNEQFF.

This chain's CDR3 is CATAFGDTQYF. V is TRBV15 and J is TRBJ2-3. CDR3 length: 11 amino acids. Germline lookup yields CDR1 LNHNV and CDR2 YYDKDF (reference sequence).

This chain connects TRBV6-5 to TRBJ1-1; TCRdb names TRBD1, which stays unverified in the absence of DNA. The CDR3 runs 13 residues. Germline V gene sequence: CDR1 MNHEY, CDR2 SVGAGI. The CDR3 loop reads CASSYSDSFEAFF.